The next 9 T cell receptor beta chains were all read from a single sample in a study of T cell responses to AZD1222 COVID-19 vaccine. Assay: immunoSEQ multiplex PCR; the TCRdb copy retains only in-frame clones and omits some. This repertoire shows about 110,000 clones, 65% to 90% found once; its top ten account for around 7.7%. Sequenced here: peripheral blood, sampled on day 0 of AZD1222 vaccination. These receptors were obtained from an adult in good health.

This clone was counted a few times. The chain recombines TRBV30 with TRBJ1-3; tentatively, D is TRBD1 (5 bases). V was pared by 8 bases and J by 0 bases, with 14 bases between. CDR1 GTSNPN and CDR2 SVGIG come from the germline V gene (reference sequence). The CDR3 consists of 14 residues. CDR3 sequence: CARSRDNSGNTIYF. The CDR3 nucleotides are TGTGCCCGCAGCAGGGATAACTCTGGAAACACCATATATTTT.

The J gene is TRBJ1-2, the V gene TRBV7-7, with D perhaps matching TRBD1 (6 bases). Germline V gives CDR1 SSHAT, CDR2 FNYEAQ (reference sequence). This CDR3 is 16 amino acids long. Written as DNA, the CDR3 is TGTGCTAGCCCCCGGCGGAAGGTCAGGGGCATGAGAGGCTACACCTTC. The encoded protein is CASPRRKVRGMRGYTF.

A single count supports this clone. The genes are TRBV27 and TRBJ2-3, with 7 bases fitting TRBD1. The CDR3 runs 14 residues. The V and J ends lost 3 bases and 3 bases, in that order; junction bases with no gene match: 3. The germline gives CDR1 MNHEY, CDR2 SMNVEV (reference sequence). CDR3 sequence: CASSLRGRTDTQYF. The CDR3 coding sequence is TGTGCCAGCAGTTTGAGGGGGCGTACAGATACGCAGTATTTT.

The chain is built from TRBV9 and TRBJ2-7; D unresolved. Germline CDR1 SGDLS, CDR2 YYNGEE. This CDR3 has 13 amino acids. The V and J ends lost 0 bases and 3 bases respectively, with 7 bases between them. CDR3 in amino acids: CASSVEGNYEQYF. As DNA, the CDR3 is TGTGCCAGCAGCGTAGAAGGCAACTACGAGCAGTACTTC.

V and J are TRBV5-1 and TRBJ2-2, with no clear D. The CDR3 has 15 residues. V shed 0 bases and J shed 8 bases, with 14 bases lying between them. Per the germline V gene, CDR1 is SGHRS and CDR2 is YFSETQ. In DNA, the CDR3 is TGCGCCAGCAGCTTGGGAAGCTCCCAACATGGGGAGCTGTTTTTT. This codes for CASSLGSSQHGELFF.

CDR3 region: CASSLRDKQYQETQYF. CDR3 DNA: TGTGCCAGCAGCCTCCGGGACAAGCAGTACCAAGAGACCCAGTACTTC. This chain links TRBV3-1 (or the pseudogene TRBV3-2) with TRBJ2-5; perhaps TRBD1 as D (6 bases). Trimming cost V 4 bases and J 0 bases, with 15 bases left between them. The CDR3 has 16 residues. CDR1 and CDR2 (germline): LGHDT, YNNKEL (reference sequence).

The chain joins TRBV24-1 to TRBJ2-5; D is perhaps TRBD2 (6 bases). CDR1 is KGHDR, CDR2 SFDVKD, per germline. CDR3 size: 15 residues. V lost 9 bases to trimming and J lost 5 bases, with 21 bases between them. This CDR3 is CATSRPAGNIETQYF. The CDR3 DNA sequence: TGTGCCACCTCCCGTCCTGCGGGGAACATTGAGACCCAGTACTTC.

The gene calls are TRBV5-1 and TRBJ1-2, with a tentative D call TRBD1 (6 bases). V lost 4 bases and J 5 bases, leaving 15 bases between the germline ends. The CDR3 is 14 residues long. CDR1 SGHRS and CDR2 YFSETQ come from the germline V gene. The CDR3 coding sequence is TGCGCCAGCAGCCCCCCAGGGGCTCAATATGGCTACACCTTC. Its translation: CASSPPGAQYGYTF. The full variable domain, completed using reference TRBV5-1 and TRBJ1-2, is KAGVTQTPRYLIKTRGQQVTLSCSPISGHRSVSWYQQTPGQGLQFLFEYFSETQRNKGNFPGRFSGRQFSNSRSEMNVSTLELGDSALYLCASSPPGAQYGYTFGSGTRLTVV.

The chain is built from TRBV28 and TRBJ1-6, with 12 bases aligning to TRBD1. This CDR3 contains 14 residues. V shed 4 bases and J 9 bases; nucleotides not matched to a gene: 1. Germline V gives CDR1 MDHEN, CDR2 SYDVKM. CDR3 region: CASSSGQGASPLHF. CDR3 DNA: TGTGCCAGCAGTTCGGGACAGGGGGCTTCACCCCTCCACTTT.